This TCR beta chain was recovered during a study of T cell responses to AZD1222 COVID-19 vaccine. In the study overall: Timing groups of about 4 and about 12 weeks for second doses were pooled.

Comments on this clone: What it binds is not known.

Broader study findings: Researchers report vaccine-associated CD4 TCRs spanning spike, with dominance at 160-218 and 743-854. Repertoires in all cases were sampled only once the peak T cell response had passed. Variant regions that are unmutated are reportedly the target of nearly half of spike-specific TCRs.

CDR1 and CDR2 (germline): LGHDT, YNNKEL (reference sequence). V lost 4 bases, J lost 4 bases, and 11 bases lay in between. This CDR3 spans 14 amino acids. Measured with immunoSEQ multiplex PCR; TCRdb has only the in-frame clones, and not every one. The sample consists of approximately 97,000 clones, approximately 90% of them appearing once. The sequencing used peripheral blood, collected on day 0 of AZD1222 vaccination. The source of this sequence is an adult in good health. The chain uses TRBV3-1 (or the pseudogene TRBV3-2) and TRBJ2-1, with a weak D call TRBD2 (6 bases). The CDR3 region has the DNA TGTGCCAGCAGCCCTTTGGGGGGATACAATGAGCAGTTCTTC. It yields the protein CASSPLGGYNEQFF.